This T cell receptor beta chain was captured by sequencing in a study of blood T cell repertoires in COVID-19. Study in general: Sample material is recorded as cDNA or gDNA derived from T cells, B-cell-depleted T cells, or PBMCs.

The authors' processing: Researchers report that nucleated cell counts were estimated from reference gene primer amplification. Method: immunoSEQ multiplex PCR; TCRdb's copy keeps in-frame clones and lacks some. The DNA was the basis for D and trimming; V, J and clone size are from that table. This table has about 160,000 clones, approximately 87% appearing once. The CDR3 is 14 residues long. Looked up from germline, CDR1 is SGHNT and CDR2 is YENEEA. V lost 3 bases, J lost 0 bases, and 9 bases lay in between. All recovered Cohort 3 donors got two negative PCRs, got clearance, or saw symptom resolution.

The chain employs TRBV11-3 and TRBJ2-7; no reliable D call. The clonotype comes from a woman aged 50 to 60 who had recovered from COVID-19. Sequenced material: PBMCs or T cells enriched from blood (not recorded which). CDR3 residues: CASSFGFSSYEQYF. The DNA of the CDR3 is TGTGCCAGCAGCTTTGGCTTCAGCTCCTACGAGCAGTACTTC.